This T cell receptor (beta chain) is drawn from a study of blood T cell repertoires in COVID-19. In the study overall: The United States, Italy and Spain provided the acute and convalescent COVID-19 samples. In each case, the material was cDNA or gDNA derived from T cells, B-cell-depleted T cells, or PBMCs.

TCRdb's table, derived via immunoSEQ multiplex PCR, lists solely in-frame clones and lacks some. The sample has roughly 410,000 clones; around nine tenths are singletons. The receptor was isolated from a woman aged 40 to 49 with COVID-19, enrolled during active disease. The sample taken for sequencing was peripheral blood.

As DNA, the CDR3 is TGTGCCAGCAGCTTATCTTTGCAGGGATATGGCTACACCTTC. This sequence encodes CASSLSLQGYGYTF. The chain recombines TRBV7-9 with TRBJ1-2; possible D gene TRBD1, 5 bases. This CDR3 is built from 14 residues. Trimming removed 2 bases from V and 5 bases from J, with 12 bases in between. Germline V CDR1 and CDR2: SEHNR, FQNEAQ (reference sequence).